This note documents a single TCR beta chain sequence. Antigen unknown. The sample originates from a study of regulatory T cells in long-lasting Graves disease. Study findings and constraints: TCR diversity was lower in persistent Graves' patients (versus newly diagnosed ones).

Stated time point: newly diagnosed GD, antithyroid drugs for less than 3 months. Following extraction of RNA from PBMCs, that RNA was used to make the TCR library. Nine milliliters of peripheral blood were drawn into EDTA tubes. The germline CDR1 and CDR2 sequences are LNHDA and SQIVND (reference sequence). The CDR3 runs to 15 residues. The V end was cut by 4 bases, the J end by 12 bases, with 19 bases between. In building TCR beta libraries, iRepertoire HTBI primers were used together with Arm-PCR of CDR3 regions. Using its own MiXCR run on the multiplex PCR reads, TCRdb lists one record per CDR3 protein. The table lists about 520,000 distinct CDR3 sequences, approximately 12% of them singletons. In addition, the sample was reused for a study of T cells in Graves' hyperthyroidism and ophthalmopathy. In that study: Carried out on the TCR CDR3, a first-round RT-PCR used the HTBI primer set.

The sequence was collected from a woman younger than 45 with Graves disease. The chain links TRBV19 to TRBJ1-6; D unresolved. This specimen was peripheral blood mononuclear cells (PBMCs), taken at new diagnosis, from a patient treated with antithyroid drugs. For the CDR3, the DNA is TGTGCCAGTAGTAGTGGCAGACGCGCTCAACGACCCCTCCACTTT. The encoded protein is CASSSGRRAQRPLHF.